Listed below are T cell receptor beta chains from one sample, sequenced in a study of OX40 agonist ivuxolimab in advanced cancers. Produced via immunoSEQ multiplex PCR; TCRdb's table is partial and in-frame only. Of about 50,000 clones in the sample, approximately 89% were seen once. The sample here was CD4+ or CD8+ T cells sorted from blood, taken in a trial of the OX40 agonist ivuxolimab. Every receptor here comes from an adult with an advanced solid tumor such as melanoma, head and neck, liver or kidney cancer. The CDR3 runs from the conserved cysteine through the conserved F or W. The D gene is left open where the match is weak. Only some rows state a clone size, as once, few, many or a class for expanded clones.

TGTGCCAGCAGTTACGGGGTAGCGAACTACGAGCAGTACTTC CASSYGVANYEQYF few . TRBJ2-7 TRBV6-5 14
TGTGCCAGCATTGATCGGTCCGGGAGGTGGGGAACAGATACGCAGTATTTT CASIDRSGRWGTDTQYF . TRBD2 TRBJ2-3 TRBV6-1 17
TGCGCCAGCAGCCATGGCAGGGCGGGGTTGAACACTGAAGCTTTCTTT CASSHGRAGLNTEAFF . . TRBJ1-1 TRBV4-1 16
TGTGCCAGTAGTAACCCCACAGGGAATGAGCAGTTCTTC CASSNPTGNEQFF . . TRBJ2-1 TRBV19 13
TGTGCCAGCACCACCCTTTATCGCGGGAGTTCGGCCACCGGGGAGCTGTTTTTT CASTTLYRGSSATGELFF . TRBD2 TRBJ2-2 TRBV13 18
TGTGCCAGCAGTATTATACAGGGGGCTAAAGAGACCCAGTACTTC CASSIIQGAKETQYF once TRBD1 TRBJ2-5 TRBV6-5 15
TGTGCCAGCAGGTCTCAGGGAAAACTGTTTTTT CASRSQGKLFF . . TRBJ1-4 TRBV27 11
TGTGCCAGCGGGTGGGGAAACACCATATATTTT CASGWGNTIYF . . TRBJ1-3 TRBV27 11
TGTGCCAGCAGTGGACTAGCGGGGGGTAATGAGCAGTTCTTC CASSGLAGGNEQFF . TRBD2 TRBJ2-1 TRBV27 14
TGTGCCAGCAGTTTATCAGGGACCCAGGTCTATGGCTACACCTTC CASSLSGTQVYGYTF . . TRBJ1-2 TRBV28 15
TGTGCCAGCAGCTCCGCGACTAGCGGGAGTGAGCAGTTCTTC CASSSATSGSEQFF . TRBD2 TRBJ2-1 TRBV7-3 14
TGTGCCATCAGTGTGGGACAGGGGTATTCACCCCTCCACTTT CAISVGQGYSPLHF . TRBD1 TRBJ1-6 TRBV10-3 14
TGTGCCAGCAGACAAACGACAGGGACAGATACGCAGTATTTT CASRQTTGTDTQYF . TRBD1 TRBJ2-3 TRBV5-4 14
TGTGCCAGCAGCGTAGAGGGGACTAGCTTGGGGAATGAGCAGTTCTTC CASSVEGTSLGNEQFF . TRBD2 TRBJ2-1 TRBV9 16
TGTGCCAGCAGTGAAGGGGTGGACTCGAACACTGAAGCTTTCTTT CASSEGVDSNTEAFF . . TRBJ1-1 TRBV25-1 15
TGTGCCACCAGCGTCGAGCACTATGGCTACACCTTC CATSVEHYGYTF few . TRBJ1-2 TRBV15 12
TGTGCCAGCAGTGGGACAGGGGGCGCCCTTAACTATGGCTACACCTTC CASSGTGGALNYGYTF . TRBD1 TRBJ1-2 TRBV7-9 16
TGCGCCATTAATGATGGGGACAATAATTCACCCCTCCACTTT CAINDGDNNSPLHF . . TRBJ1-6 TRBV10-2 14
TGTGCCAGCAGCTTAGGGGACGGGACCCAGTACTTC CASSLGDGTQYF . . TRBJ2-5 TRBV7-8 12
TGTGCCAGCAGCTGGGCGGGAACTAACTATGGCTACACCTTC CASSWAGTNYGYTF once . TRBJ1-2 TRBV27 14
TGTGCCAGCAGTGAACTTGAGGGAAAGGCCAAAAACATTCAGTACTTC CASSELEGKAKNIQYF . . TRBJ2-4 TRBV2 16
TGTGCCAGACCAGCAGGGATTAGCTCCTACAATGAGCAGTTCTTC CARPAGISSYNEQFF . . TRBJ2-1 TRBV5-8 15
TGTGCCAGCAGCTTAAGGGGGGAATATGGCTACACCTTC CASSLRGEYGYTF few . TRBJ1-2 TRBV5-4 13
TGTGCCAGCAGCGGTTACAGGGTTCCAAACAATGAGCAGTTCTTC CASSGYRVPNNEQFF . . TRBJ2-1 TRBV7-9 15
TGTGCCAGCAGTTCGGGGACAGGTTTGGAGGAAAAACTGTTTTTT CASSSGTGLEEKLFF once TRBD1 TRBJ1-4 TRBV27 15
TGCAGCGTTGATCGGGGGCCGGGAAACATTCAGTACTTC CSVDRGPGNIQYF once . TRBJ2-4 TRBV29-1 13
TGTGCCTGGAGTGTAGGGATCTACACTGAAGCTTTCTTT CAWSVGIYTEAFF . . TRBJ1-1 TRBV30 13
TGCGCCAGCGGGACGGCAGGGGGCTCCACCTACGAGCAGTACTTC CASGTAGGSTYEQYF . TRBD1 TRBJ2-7 TRBV4-3 15
TGTGCCAGCAGCTTAGGAGTTGGGGGGAGCTACGAGCAGTACTTC CASSLGVGGSYEQYF few . TRBJ2-7 TRBV7-6 15
TGTGCCAGCAGCCCCGGGGGGGTTGCGGGCTACACCTTC CASSPGGVAGYTF . . TRBJ1-2 TRBV6-4 13
TGCAGCGTTGATACTAGCGGGGGGGCCGGGGAGACCCAGTACTTC CSVDTSGGAGETQYF . TRBD2 TRBJ2-5 TRBV29-1 15
TGTGCCAGCAGTTTCGGGACCCCTCCTGTGGAGCTGTTTTTT CASSFGTPPVELFF . . TRBJ2-2 TRBV28 14
TGCGCCAGCAGCTTGATAGCGGGAGGGCCCGTGGGTGAGCAGTTCTTC CASSLIAGGPVGEQFF . TRBD2 TRBJ2-1 TRBV4-1 16
TGTGCCAGCACCAGGGACACCTCCTCCTACAATGAGCAGTTCTTC CASTRDTSSYNEQFF . . TRBJ2-1 TRBV28 15
TGTGCCAGCAGTGAGTTCTTGACGGCCCGCACAGATACGCAGTATTTT CASSEFLTARTDTQYF . . TRBJ2-3 TRBV2 16
TGCGCCAGCAGCAAAGGGACAGGGGACAATCAGCCCCAGCATTTT CASSKGTGDNQPQHF . TRBD1 TRBJ1-5 TRBV5-1 15
TGTGCCAGCACCCTGACCGGGACGGCGAACACTGAAGCTTTCTTT CASTLTGTANTEAFF . . TRBJ1-1 TRBV6-5 15
TGTGCCAGCAGTGAGGTGGGGTGGGGGAACACTGAAGCTTTCTTT CASSEVGWGNTEAFF . . TRBJ1-1 TRBV6-4 15
TGTGCCAGTAGTATAGTTCCTAGCGGCATCTACGAGCAGTACTTC CASSIVPSGIYEQYF . TRBD2 TRBJ2-7 TRBV19 15
TGTGCCAGCAGTGGGACAGGGATGGTTTCATCTAACTATGGCTACACCTTC CASSGTGMVSSNYGYTF . TRBD1 TRBJ1-2 TRBV28 17